This T cell receptor (beta chain) was identified during a study of regulatory T cells in long-lasting Graves disease. Study-wide results and caveats: Persistent disease samples used TRBV28, TRBJ1-2 and TRBJ2-5 preferentially.

The time point is: persistent/refractory GD, antithyroid drugs over 5 years with positive TRAb. PBMCs were the source of the RNA used for TCR sequencing. The guidelines of the American Thyroid Association were the basis for diagnosing Graves' disease. This clonotype has only a few counts. Its target is not known. CDR3 length equals 14 residues. Trimming cost V 4 bases and J 12 bases; bases outside gene matches: 11. CDR1 is ENHRY, CDR2 SYGVKD, per germline. Through Arm-PCR of CDR3 regions and iRepertoire HTBI primers, TCR beta libraries were built. TCRdb reanalysed the multiplex PCR reads using MiXCR and keeps one entry per CDR3 protein. This table holds 400,000 or so distinct CDR3 sequences, around 24% found once.

The V and J genes are TRBV10-3 and TRBJ2-4; 8 bases match TRBD2. The receptor was isolated from a female donor with Graves disease. Sequencing used peripheral blood mononuclear cells (PBMCs), obtained when the disease was refractory, from a patient treated with antithyroid drugs. CDR3 coding DNA: TGTGCCATCAGTGGTGAGGGTAGCGGGGCTTATCAGTACTTC. It is translated as CAISGEGSGAYQYF.